This entry lists 14 T cell receptor beta chains sequenced from one sample in a study of T-cell memory formation after mild COVID-19. TCRdb analysed the 5' RACE reads with MiXCR anew, one entry per CDR3 protein. The sample consists of approximately 410,000 distinct CDR3 sequences, 20% to 30% of them appearing once. Material: PBMCs or a T cell subset sorted from them (not recorded which). The source of these receptors is an adult woman who had mild COVID-19 (a few samples of this study predate the infection). Cell type and time point are not known.

This clonotype was picked up a small number of times. The chain employs TRBV6-5 and TRBJ2-3, with D maybe TRBD2 (5 bases). Germline CDR1 MNHEY, CDR2 SVGAGI. Trimming took off 5 bases at V and 1 base at J, with 16 bases between the two ends. The CDR3 contains 16 residues. CDR3 in DNA: TGTGCCAGCAGTCCCGAACTAGTCCCTGGCACAGATACGCAGTATTTT. It is translated as CASSPELVPGTDTQYF.

This clonotype was detected a few times. This chain joins TRBV18 and TRBJ2-3; perhaps TRBD2 as D (6 bases). The V end was cut by 3 bases, the J end by 14 bases, with 18 bases between. CDR1 and CDR2 (germline): KGHSH, LQKENI. The CDR3 spans 13 residues. DNA of the CDR3: TGTGCCAGCTCACCGACACGGGACGGCGGGACGTATTTT. Its translation: CASSPTRDGGTYF.

The gene calls are TRBV5-1 and TRBJ1-4; D remains ambiguous. Per germline, CDR1 SGHRS and CDR2 YFSETQ. The CDR3 extends over 13 amino acids. Trimming removed 0 bases from V and 5 bases from J, with 5 bases in between. CDR3 bases: TGCGCCAGCAGCTTGGTCCTAAATGAAAAACTGTTTTTT. As protein: CASSLVLNEKLFF. Full variable domain (missing parts from reference TRBV5-1 and TRBJ1-4): KAGVTQTPRYLIKTRGQQVTLSCSPISGHRSVSWYQQTPGQGLQFLFEYFSETQRNKGNFPGRFSGRQFSNSRSEMNVSTLELGDSALYLCASSLVLNEKLFFGSGTQLSVL.

This clonotype came up a few times. The chain combines TRBV5-1 with TRBJ2-2, with TRBD2 matching 14 bases. CDR1 is SGHRS and CDR2 is YFSETQ in the germline V gene. Trimming took 4 bases from V and 0 from J; bases not matched to a gene: 2. CDR3 length: 17 residues. CDR3 residues: CASSRLAGGPNTGELFF. CDR3 coding DNA: TGCGCCAGCAGCCGACTAGCGGGGGGGCCGAACACCGGGGAGCTGTTTTTT.

This rearrangement joins TRBV2 to TRBJ1-1; D may be TRBD1 (5 bases). The CDR3 covers 14 residues. Looked up from germline, CDR1 is SNHLY and CDR2 is FYNNEI. Deletions cut 4 bases from V and 4 bases from J, with 13 bases between. The CDR3 coding sequence is TGTGCCAGCAGTGCCCGCGGGGCTGGCACTGAAGCTTTCTTT. This sequence encodes CASSARGAGTEAFF.

This chain's CDR3 is CSARWGYNEQFF. In nucleotides, the CDR3 is TGCAGTGCTAGGTGGGGTTACAATGAGCAGTTCTTC. The chain has TRBV20-1 and TRBJ2-1; D call uncertain. The germline V gene encodes CDR1 DFQATT and CDR2 SNEGSKA (reference sequence). The CDR3 sequence is 12 residues long. Trimming shortened V by 3 bases and J by 4 bases, and 7 bases separated the two germline ends.

J is TRBJ2-3 and V is TRBV5-1; 10 bases are shared with TRBD2. The CDR3 totals 16 residues. Germline V CDR1 and CDR2: SGHRS, YFSETQ. With V trimmed by 4 bases and J by 2 bases, 7 bases remained unmatched. DNA for the CDR3: TGCGCCAGCAGCCCAGCAGCGGGGGGGCCCACAGATACGCAGTATTTT. This gives the protein CASSPAAGGPTDTQYF.

This clonotype was observed a handful of times. V and J are TRBV5-1 and TRBJ1-1; D ambiguous. The V and J ends lost 4 bases and 4 bases respectively, with 17 bases between them. There are 15 residues in the CDR3. CDR1 is SGHRS, CDR2 YFSETQ, per germline. CDR3 DNA: TGCGCCAGCAGCCCCCGGAGGGCGGGTAGCACTGAAGCTTTCTTT. This encodes CASSPRRAGSTEAFF.

The V gene is TRBV3-1, the J gene TRBJ2-2; D is unresolved. CDR3 length equals 12 residues. Germline V lookup: CDR1 LGHDT, CDR2 YNNKEL (reference sequence). V was cut by 1 base and J by 7 bases, with 4 bases left in between. As DNA, the CDR3 is TGTGCCAGCAGCCAAGGGAACGGGGAGCTGTTTTTT. Translated: CASSQGNGELFF.

This clonotype was observed a few times. V and J are TRBV6-6 and TRBJ1-6; 9 bases fit TRBD1. The CDR3 spans 16 residues. In germline, CDR1 is MNHNY, CDR2 SVGAGI (reference sequence). V shed 0 bases, J shed 11 bases, and the junction held 8 bases outside the gene matches. Here the CDR3 DNA reads TGTGCCAGCAGTTACTCTATGGGACAGGGAGGGACACCCCTCCACTTT. The encoded protein is CASSYSMGQGGTPLHF.

This chain's CDR3 is CASILRGVAGEGEQFF. The CDR3 nucleotides read TGTGCCAGCATCCTTCGAGGGGTAGCGGGAGAAGGTGAGCAGTTCTTC. V and J are TRBV12-3 or TRBV12-4 and TRBJ2-1, with 9 bases fitting TRBD2. With 7 bases clipped from V and 9 bases from J, the junction kept 16 bases outside the gene matches. This CDR3 is built from 16 residues.

V is TRBV25-1 and J is TRBJ2-1, with 10 bases lining up with TRBD2. There are 17 residues in the CDR3. Germline assignment: CDR1 MGHDK and CDR2 SYGVNS. J lost 5 bases, V lost 4 bases, and 11 bases had no gene match. CDR3 residues: CASSVSRTSGANNEQFF. CDR3 sequence (DNA): TGTGCCAGCAGTGTTTCCCGAACTAGCGGGGCTAACAATGAGCAGTTCTTC.

The J gene is TRBJ2-2, the V gene TRBV7-3; TRBD1 matches 7 bases. The ends lost 5 bases at V and 5 bases at J; junction bases unmatched: 5. There are 14 residues in the CDR3. CDR1 is SGHTA, CDR2 FQGTGA, per germline. The chain's CDR3 is CASSVQGTTGELFF. The CDR3 region has the DNA TGTGCCAGCAGCGTACAGGGGACAACCGGGGAGCTGTTTTTT.

The chain has TRBV9 and TRBJ2-2; the match to TRBD2 covers 9 bases. CDR3 length equals 15 residues. Unmatched junction bases numbered 2, after V lost 0 bases and J lost 5 bases. Germline CDR1 SGDLS, CDR2 YYNGEE. CDR3: CASSVDTSGTGELFF. The CDR3 nucleotides read TGTGCCAGCAGCGTAGACACTAGCGGGACCGGGGAGCTGTTTTTT. Variable domain in full (rest from reference TRBV9 and TRBJ2-2): DSGVTQTPKHLITATGQRVTLRCSPRSGDLSVYWYQQSLDQGLQFLIQYYNGEERAKGNILERFSAQQFPDLHSELNLSSLELGDSALYFCASSVDTSGTGELFFGEGSRLTVL.